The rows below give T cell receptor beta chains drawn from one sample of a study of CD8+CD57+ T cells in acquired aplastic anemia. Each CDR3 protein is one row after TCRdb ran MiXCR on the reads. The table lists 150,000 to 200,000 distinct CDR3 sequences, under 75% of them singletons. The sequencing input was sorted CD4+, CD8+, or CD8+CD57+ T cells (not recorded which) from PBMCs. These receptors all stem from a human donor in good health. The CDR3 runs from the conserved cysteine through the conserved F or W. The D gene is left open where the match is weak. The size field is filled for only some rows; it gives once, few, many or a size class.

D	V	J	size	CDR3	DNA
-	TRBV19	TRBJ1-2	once	CASINLTGSNYGYTF	TGTGCCAGTATCAACCTGACGGGGTCTAACTATGGCTACACCTTC
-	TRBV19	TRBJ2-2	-	CASSPDLLTYTGEPFF	TGTGCCAGTAGCCCCGACCTACTGACGTACACCGGGGAGCCGTTTTTT
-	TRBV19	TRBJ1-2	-	CASSAQGTGGYTF	TGTGCCAGTAGCGCCCAGGGGACTGGTGGCTACACCTTC
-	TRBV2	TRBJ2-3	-	CASSEATAVSTDTQYF	TGTGCCAGCAGTGAAGCCACCGCCGTTAGCACAGATACGCAGTATTTT
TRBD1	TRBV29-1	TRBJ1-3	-	CSGTTGGSGNTIYF	TGCAGCGGGACAACAGGGGGGTCTGGAAACACCATATATTTT
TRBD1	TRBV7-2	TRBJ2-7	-	CASSPGQAVYEQYF	TGTGCCAGCAGCCCGGGACAGGCAGTCTACGAGCAGTACTTC
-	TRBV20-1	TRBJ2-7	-	CSARNFESYEQYF	TGCAGTGCTAGAAACTTCGAATCCTACGAGCAGTACTTC
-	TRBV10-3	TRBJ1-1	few	CAISESDEGWAFF	TGTGCCATCAGTGAATCCGATGAAGGCTGGGCTTTCTTT
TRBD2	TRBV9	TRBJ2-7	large	CASSGSTSGSYEQYF	TGTGCCAGCAGCGGATCTACTAGCGGGAGCTACGAGCAGTACTTC
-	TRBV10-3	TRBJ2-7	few	CAISEPRTPPQYF	TGTGCCATCAGTGAGCCGAGGACTCCGCCGCAGTACTTC
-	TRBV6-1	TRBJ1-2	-	CAAFEGGGGYTF	TGTGCCGCCTTCGAGGGGGGAGGTGGCTACACCTTC
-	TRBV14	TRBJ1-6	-	CASSQDDVSPLHF	TGTGCCAGCAGCCAAGATGACGTTTCACCCCTCCACTTT
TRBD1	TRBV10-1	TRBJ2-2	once	CASSEGTASTGELFF	TGCGCCAGCAGTGAGGGGACAGCGAGCACCGGGGAGCTGTTTTTT
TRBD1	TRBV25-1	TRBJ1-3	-	CASRLTGAGNTIYF	TGTGCCAGCAGGCTTACAGGGGCTGGAAACACCATATATTTT
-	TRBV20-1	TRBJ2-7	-	CSAAVSEQYF	TGCAGTGCTGCCGTCTCCGAGCAGTACTTC
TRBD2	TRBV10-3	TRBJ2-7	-	CAISGREGLREQYF	TGTGCCATCAGTGGGCGGGAGGGCCTTAGGGAGCAGTACTTC
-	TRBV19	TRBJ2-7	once	CASSIQTDSYEQYF	TGTGCCAGTAGTATACAGACAGACTCCTACGAGCAGTACTTC
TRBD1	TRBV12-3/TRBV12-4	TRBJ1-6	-	CASTLGPGGGSPLHF	TGTGCCAGCACCCTGGGCCCCGGAGGGGGCTCACCCCTCCACTTT
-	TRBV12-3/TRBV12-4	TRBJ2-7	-	CASTQSDRQYF	TGTGCCAGCACCCAGTCGGACAGGCAGTACTTC
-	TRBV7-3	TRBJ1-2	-	CASSRPLDSYGYTF	TGTGCCAGCAGCCGCCCCTTAGACAGCTATGGCTACACCTTC
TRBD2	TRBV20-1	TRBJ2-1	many	CSADQLGRAVNEQFF	TGCAGTGCTGACCAGCTTGGGAGGGCCGTCAATGAGCAGTTCTTC
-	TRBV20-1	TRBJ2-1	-	CSASGAGVRTYEQFF	TGCAGTGCTAGTGGGGCAGGGGTTAGGACCTACGAGCAGTTCTTC
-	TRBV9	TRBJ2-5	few	CASSAPFGRNQETQYF	TGTGCCAGCAGCGCCCCGTTCGGCAGGAACCAAGAGACCCAGTACTTC
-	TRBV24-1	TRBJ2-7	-	CATSDPGTAGEQYF	TGTGCCACCAGTGACCCCGGGACAGCGGGGGAGCAGTACTTC
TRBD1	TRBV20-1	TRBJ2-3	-	CSAKWQGADTQYF	TGCAGTGCTAAGTGGCAGGGGGCAGATACGCAGTATTTT
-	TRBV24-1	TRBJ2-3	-	CATSLGGPADTQYF	TGTGCCACCAGCCTCGGGGGTCCCGCTGATACGCAGTATTTT
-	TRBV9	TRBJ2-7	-	CASSDGGRYEQYF	TGTGCCAGCAGTGACGGGGGTAGGTACGAGCAGTACTTC
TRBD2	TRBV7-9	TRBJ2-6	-	CASSSPSGRAWTGANVLTF	TGTGCCAGCAGCTCCCCTAGCGGGAGGGCCTGGACGGGGGCCAACGTCCTGACTTTC
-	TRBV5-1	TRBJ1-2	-	CASSAGQGYTF	TGCGCCAGCAGCGCCGGACAGGGCTACACCTTC
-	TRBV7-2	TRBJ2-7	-	CASSLNGQRSSYEQYF	TGTGCCAGCAGCTTAAACGGACAGAGGTCGTCCTACGAGCAGTACTTC
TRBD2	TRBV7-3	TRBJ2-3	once	CASSPIAGKDTQYF	TGTGCCAGCAGCCCGATAGCGGGGAAGGATACGCAGTATTTT
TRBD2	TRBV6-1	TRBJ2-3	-	CASGRTSGRPSTDTQYF	TGTGCCAGCGGGAGGACTAGCGGGAGGCCCAGCACAGATACGCAGTATTTT
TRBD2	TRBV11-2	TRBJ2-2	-	CASSLGGSASGRAAGELFF	TGTGCCAGCAGCTTAGGGGGGTCGGCTAGCGGGAGGGCCGCCGGGGAGCTGTTTTTT
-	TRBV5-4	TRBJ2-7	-	CAGRTQGGEQYF	TGTGCCGGCCGAACCCAGGGTGGTGAGCAGTACTTC
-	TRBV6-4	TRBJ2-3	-	CASNYGDSRHTDTQYF	TGTGCCAGCAACTATGGGGACTCCCGCCACACAGATACGCAGTATTTT
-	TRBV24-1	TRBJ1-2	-	CATSDPGQSGYTF	TGTGCCACCAGTGATCCCGGACAGAGCGGCTACACCTTC
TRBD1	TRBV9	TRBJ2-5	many	CASSAGDRPETQYF	TGTGCCAGCAGCGCCGGGGACAGGCCTGAGACCCAGTACTTC
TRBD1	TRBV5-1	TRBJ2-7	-	CASSEGTGANEQYF	TGCGCCAGCAGTGAAGGGACAGGGGCCAACGAGCAGTACTTC
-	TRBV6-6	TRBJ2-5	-	CAGSGIETQYF	TGTGCCGGCAGCGGAATCGAGACCCAGTACTTC
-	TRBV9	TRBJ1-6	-	CASSSSPLHF	TGTGCCAGCAGCTCCTCACCCCTCCACTTT
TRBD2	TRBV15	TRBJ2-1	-	CATSRNTGLADNEQFF	TGTGCCACCAGCAGGAACACGGGACTAGCGGACAATGAGCAGTTCTTC
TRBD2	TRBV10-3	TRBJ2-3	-	CAISEPGLAGVGTDTQYF	TGTGCCATCAGTGAACCGGGACTAGCGGGAGTGGGGACAGATACGCAGTATTTT
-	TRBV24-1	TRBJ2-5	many	CATSDLVGGETQYF	TGTGCCACCAGTGATTTGGTGGGGGGAGAGACCCAGTACTTC
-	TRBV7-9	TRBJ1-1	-	CASSFGTEAFF	TGTGCCAGCAGCTTCGGCACTGAAGCTTTCTTT
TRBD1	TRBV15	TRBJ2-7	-	CATSTRTGRYEQYF	TGTGCCACCAGCACACGGACAGGGCGCTACGAGCAGTACTTC
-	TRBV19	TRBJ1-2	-	CASSRSRRDYGYTF	TGTGCCAGTAGCCGTTCCCGAAGGGACTATGGCTACACCTTC
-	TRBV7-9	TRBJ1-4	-	CASSQVAFSEKLFF	TGTGCCAGCAGCCAGGTGGCCTTTAGTGAAAAACTGTTTTTT
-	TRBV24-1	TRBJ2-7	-	CASSIRGYSYEQYF	TGTGCCAGTAGTATAAGAGGGTACTCCTACGAGCAGTACTTC
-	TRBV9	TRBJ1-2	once	CASSVAPLYGYTF	TGTGCCAGCAGCGTAGCCCCCCTCTATGGCTACACCTTC
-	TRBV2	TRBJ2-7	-	CASSTSGHKSYEQYF	TGTGCCAGCAGTACCTCAGGGCACAAGTCCTACGAGCAGTACTTC
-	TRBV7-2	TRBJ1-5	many	CASSLMDSNQPQHF	TGTGCCAGCAGCTTAATGGATAGCAATCAGCCCCAGCATTTT
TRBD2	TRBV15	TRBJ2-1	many	CATSRGAGGSYNEQFF	TGTGCCACCAGCAGAGGAGCGGGAGGGTCCTACAATGAGCAGTTCTTC
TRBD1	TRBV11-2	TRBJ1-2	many	CASSLEGGPGAYTF	TGTGCCAGCAGCTTAGAAGGGGGCCCGGGTGCCTACACCTTC
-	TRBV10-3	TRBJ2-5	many	CAISESSQAQETQYF	TGTGCCATCAGTGAGTCGAGTCAGGCCCAAGAGACCCAGTACTTC
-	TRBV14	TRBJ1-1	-	CASSLGSHEAFF	TGTGCCAGCAGCTTGGGGTCACATGAAGCTTTCTTT
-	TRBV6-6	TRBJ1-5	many	CASSPHGQPQHF	TGTGCCAGCAGTCCACATGGTCAGCCCCAGCATTTT
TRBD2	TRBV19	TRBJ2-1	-	CASSEVAGGPNEQFF	TGTGCCAGTAGTGAGGTAGCGGGGGGGCCCAATGAGCAGTTCTTC
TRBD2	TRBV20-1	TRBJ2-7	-	CSAWDSGATDYEQYF	TGCAGTGCCTGGGATAGCGGGGCCACCGACTACGAGCAGTACTTC
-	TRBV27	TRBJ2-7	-	CASSFTAPGSGEQYF	TGTGCCAGCAGTTTCACGGCTCCCGGATCCGGCGAGCAGTACTTC
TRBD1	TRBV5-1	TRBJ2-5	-	CASRGGTGNAETQYF	TGCGCCAGCAGGGGGGGGACAGGGAATGCAGAGACCCAGTACTTC